This T cell receptor beta chain was identified in a study of blood T cells in healthy people across ages (dated by TCRdb to about 2015). Broadly, across the study: In model experiments, roughly one uniquely barcoded TCR beta cDNA molecule per two T cells was captured by template switching. To track age-related changes in TCR beta repertoire diversity, the study relied on deep sequencing normalized with unique cDNA molecular identifiers. The donors were split into four age groups: young (average 16 years), middle-aged (roughly 39), aged (roughly 65) and long-lived (roughly 88). To avoid experimental bias, donors of different ages were distributed randomly across sequencing lanes. For two donors (one aged 18 to 30 and one aged 80 or older), the study analyzed two additional independent replicas of 1 million unique cDNA reads from the same blood draw. Beyond this particular receptor, the publication reports: Observed TCR beta diversity per million T cells fell roughly linearly with age, and a significant reduction was already apparent by age approximately 40. Conclusive comparison of naive and antigen-experienced compartments was prevented by the profiling of bulk unsorted PBMCs. Because donor CMV infection status was unknown, age-related changes in expanded clonotypes were potentially confounded. Compared with the aged group, more naive CD4+ T cells, fewer expanded clones and increased TCR diversity were shown by the long-lived group, suggesting age selection. Estimates of total diversity from one million sequenced T cells were regarded as lower bounds and underestimates. There was a strong correlation between observed TCR beta diversity and the percentage of naive T cells measured by flow cytometry.

Concerning this clonotype itself: It lacks a known antigen. Per-nucleotide qualities are absent, and no much larger clonotype sits a single base away.

The donors were roughly 38 Caucasian individuals from Russia, aged 6 to 90 years, who were systemically healthy. Each donor gave around 9.9 milliliters of peripheral blood, collected into EDTA-treated Vacutainer tubes. Ficoll-Paque density-gradient centrifugation was used to isolate PBMCs, with at least 6.5 million obtained per sample. Total RNA was extracted from PBMCs with Trizol reagent, with at least 5 micrograms obtained per sample. For every donor, flow cytometry on a PBMC aliquot measured the percentage of naive CD45RAhigh/CD27high T cells. The library was obtained by 5' RACE. The reads were generated on an Illumina HiSeq 2500. A second roughly 7 to 12 cycle PCR used a sample-barcoded 5' primer and a J-beta primer mix. A unique molecular identifier was introduced onto each TCR beta cDNA molecule by a template-switch 5' adaptor carrying 12 random nucleotides. Each sample yielded at least 3 million CDR3-containing paired-end reads. First-strand cDNA synthesis was performed from all RNA using the Mint cDNA synthesis kit, with priming by a TRBC-specific oligonucleotide. Following uracil-DNA glycosylase treatment, all cDNA underwent a first 18-cycle PCR with the universal primers M1SS and BC2_uni_R. On the study's bioinformatics: Each sample was normalized by randomly selecting 1 million high-quality reads, each carrying a distinct molecular identifier. Instead of being binned into consensus sequences, reads that shared molecular identifiers were thrown out. MiTCR, run with a Q25 quality threshold and the strictest error-elimination algorithm, handled CDR3 identification, clonotype clustering and error correction. A nonparametric unseen species model with Euler transformation was used to estimate lower-bound total TCR beta diversity. TCRdb took the public reads, trimmed them with fastp at Q25, ran MiXCR for clone calling and kept in-frame beta chains. Rows are combined by CDR3 protein, so each entry shows the most common genes and DNA. TCRdb's processing, not the authors' own work, is the source of the V and J calls. The sample contains 1.5 million to 2 million distinct CDR3 sequences, 34% of them found a single time. Of the sample, about 10% falls within the top ten clones.

The sequencing input was blood. The source is a woman in her twenties or thirties in good health.

In nucleotides, the sequence is TGTGGTGCGGCTGGGGAGGACCAAGAGACCCAGTACTTC. This is translated as CGAAGEDQETQYF. The chain joins TRBV7-2 to TRBJ2-5; the D gene is possibly TRBD2, with 6 bases matching. Its CDR3 holds 13 amino acids, cysteine through phenylalanine. The sequence is cut down to CDR3 DNA, 39 bases in frame from base 1. The germline V gene yields SGHTA for CDR1 and FQGNSA for CDR2.